This TCR beta chain is drawn from a study of T cell responses to AZD1222 COVID-19 vaccine (dated by TCRdb to the early 2020s). Regarding the complete study: AZD1222 recipients whose second dose came at about 4 weeks and those whose second dose came at about 12 weeks were combined into one group, since spike-specific TCR depth and breadth did not differ between the two schedules. A total of under 250 trial participants underwent TCR sequencing, of whom more than 200 had received two doses of AZD1222 and about 25 had received two doses of the MenACWY control vaccine. Trial participants were enrolled by age into 18-55, 56-69 and 70-plus year subgroups, with about 150, 28 and 57 TCR-sequenced participants respectively. The investigation overall reported the following: Nearly half of unique spike-specific TCRs reportedly recognized epitopes outside regions mutated in the B.1.351 and B.1.1.7 variants. In the small 56-69-year group, the increase in depth fell short of significance, most likely because of low power. Because no day 14 peak-response samples were available, the repertoires could be characterized only after the peak T cell response. After two AZD1222 doses, both the breadth and the depth of spike-specific TCRs were significantly higher than at day 0 and than in MenACWY recipients. Participants were mostly white British, with more females than males. The authors suggested clonal diversity may have been underestimated. Only five or six AZD1222 recipients were SARS-CoV-2 seropositive at baseline, limiting conclusions about previously exposed vaccinees. The vaccine-associated CD4 TCRs covered the entire spike protein, and the dominant responses fell in regions 160-218 and 743-854.

The CDR3 regions of human TCRbeta chains were subjected to immunosequencing. From the authors' description of their analysis: TCRs in the repertoires were matched against a reference library of SARS-CoV-2-specific TCRs that had been generated with the MIRA antigen-specificity platform. Breadth meant the fraction of unique TCRs that were SARS-CoV-2-associated, whereas depth meant the fraction of total T cells that were SARS-CoV-2-associated. Using the MIRA data, every spike-specific TCR was mapped to the spike region that the TCR reacted to and assigned to either a CD4 or a CD8 class. Log10-transformed breadth and depth values were compared by one-way ANOVA with Sidak's multiple comparisons tests. The clones in this table, taken by TCRdb from immuneACCESS, are in-frame only. Not every clone is retained; where verified, under half of the shortfall comes from an unresolved V gene, and the cause of the rest is unknown. From that table come the V and J calls and clone size; the DNA was used to work out D and trimming. The sample table records around 95,000 clones; around 87% of these occur just once. The biggest ten clones account for about 15% of the sample.

Details on this clone: Its antigen has not been determined. No clone much larger than this one lies a single base away; base qualities are absent.

The CDR3 has 14 amino acids, counting the end cysteine and phenylalanine. The only DNA kept is the CDR3, 42 bases in frame from the first base. A distance of 10 bases separates the germline ends of V and J, which lose 0 bases and 4 bases respectively. Looking up the germline V gene yields CDR1 SGDLS and CDR2 YYNGEE. The sample's time point label is to be understood as: baseline before first vaccination. The vaccinee samples were drawn from two UK trials, COV001 and COV002, one of which was a single-blind randomized controlled phase 2/3 trial testing AZD1222 (ChAdOx1 nCoV-19) in healthy adults. For TCRbeta chain sequencing, PBMC samples were collected from trial participants at day 0 and at day 28 after the second dose.

Sequencing was performed on peripheral blood, taken on day 0 of AZD1222 vaccination. The sequence links TRBV9 to TRBJ1-2, and perhaps TRBD1 as D gene, on 5 matching bases. The TCR was taken from an adult in good health. Read as DNA, the sequence is TGTGCCAGCAGCGTAGTCGGGGGGACCTATGGCTACACCTTC. This yields the protein CASSVVGGTYGYTF.